These 25 T cell receptor beta chains share one sample of origin, sequenced in a study of metastatic and nonmetastatic thyroid tumors. TCRdb re-processed the PCR reads through MiXCR. The data contain 35,000 to 45,000 clones, around 28% of them singletons. All patients were treatment-naive before thyroid surgery. Sequences were obtained from blood. The receptors were gathered from a male donor with papillary thyroid cancer or a benign thyroid nodule (not recorded which). Some clones in this sample may be carry-over from other donors' samples.

The V gene is TRBV12-3 or TRBV12-4, the J gene TRBJ2-3; D possibly corresponds to TRBD2 (5 bases). Deletions cut 4 bases from V and 10 bases from J, with 12 bases between. There are 12 residues in the CDR3. The CDR3 sequence: CASSSSLGAQYF. CDR3 DNA: TGTGCCAGCAGTTCATCACTAGGAGCGCAGTATTTT.

Many counts were recorded for this clone. V is TRBV29-1 and J is TRBJ2-7; 7 bases fit TRBD1. CDR3 length equals 13 residues. CDR1 SQVTM and CDR2 ANQGSEA come from the germline V gene. The J segment lost 6 bases and the V segment lost 7 bases, leaving 12 bases of the junction unmatched. This chain's CDR3 is CSARGGPSGEQYF. The CDR3 DNA reads as TGCAGCGCTCGAGGGGGCCCGTCGGGCGAGCAGTACTTC.

The rearrangement links TRBV9 to TRBJ2-7; TRBD1 matches at 7 bases. This CDR3 is 16 amino acids long. The ends lost 0 bases at V and 4 bases at J; junction bases unmatched: 10. Germline V gene sequence: CDR1 SGDLS, CDR2 YYNGEE. The CDR3 here is CASSVGVETGRYEQYF. In nucleotides, the CDR3 is TGTGCCAGCAGCGTAGGTGTTGAGACAGGGCGGTACGAGCAGTACTTC.

This clone has a count of ten or more. The chain employs TRBV19 and TRBJ1-5, with TRBD1 as a possible D gene (6 bases). Germline CDR1 is LNHDA and CDR2 is SQIVND (reference sequence). The CDR3 covers 15 residues. V was trimmed by 11 bases and J by 0 bases, leaving 17 bases between them. The CDR3 bases are TGTGCCTCGAAGGTAACAGGGTATAGCAATCAGCCCCAGCATTTT. Encoded protein: CASKVTGYSNQPQHF. Complete variable domain (other parts from reference TRBV19 and TRBJ1-5): DGGITQSPKYLFRKEGQNVTLSCEQNLNHDAMYWYRQDPGQGLRLIYYSQIVNDFQKGDIAEGYSVSREKKESFPLTVTSAQKNPTAFYLCASKVTGYSNQPQHFGDGTRLSIL.

At least ten counts were recorded for this clone. The V call is TRBV6-1, the J call TRBJ2-1; D not certain. The V gene lost 5 bases and the J gene lost 12 bases, with 17 bases spanning the gap. The germline gives CDR1 MNHNS, CDR2 SASEGT. The CDR3 runs to 13 residues. CDR3 DNA sequence: TGTGCCAGCAGTCTCGCGATGACTCGCGGGCAGTTCTTC. It encodes CASSLAMTRGQFF.

This clone is medium-sized in the sample. V gene TRBV25-1 combines with J gene TRBJ2-7; 9 nucleotides align to TRBD2. The CDR3 spans 14 residues. Germline V gene lookup returns CDR1 MGHDK and CDR2 SYGVNS. V was pared by 4 bases and J by 6 bases, with 7 bases of the junction left unmatched. CDR3 DNA sequence: TGTGCCAGCAGTGGTAGCGGGAGTTGGGTCGAGCAGTACTTC. Translation: CASSGSGSWVEQYF.

This clone has only a few counts. This chain connects TRBV24-1 to TRBJ2-1; 7 bases fit TRBD1. The CDR3 covers 16 residues. CDR1 and CDR2 from the germline V gene are KGHDR and SFDVKD. J lost 4 bases, V lost 4 bases, and 9 bases had no gene match. CDR3 sequence reads: CATSDRRDSAYNEQFF. As DNA, the CDR3 is TGTGCCACCAGTGACCGCCGGGACAGCGCTTACAATGAGCAGTTCTTC.

This chain links TRBV6-1 with TRBJ1-2; D is ambiguous. Between the trimmed V and J ends, which lost 4 bases and 5 bases, there was a span of 2 bases. The CDR3 consists of 10 residues. Germline-derived CDR1 and CDR2 are MNHNS and SASEGT. This CDR3 is CASSAYGYTF. The CDR3 DNA sequence: TGTGCCAGCAGTGCATATGGCTACACCTTC.

This clone was seen ten or more times. The gene calls are TRBV6-1 and TRBJ1-2, with 9 bases lining up with TRBD1. This CDR3 region has 14 residues. V shed 6 bases, J shed 8 bases, and the junction held 10 bases outside the gene matches. Germline CDR1 and CDR2: MNHNS and SASEGT. This CDR3 reads CASSLNRGRGGYTF. The CDR3 region has the DNA TGTGCCAGCAGCCTGAACAGGGGGCGAGGGGGCTACACCTTC.

The rearrangement links TRBV7-2 to TRBJ1-5; D gene unclear. V lost 2 bases and J lost 2, with 10 bases in between. This CDR3 has 15 residues. The V gene's germline CDR1 is SGHTA and CDR2 FQGNSA. For the CDR3, the DNA is TGTGCCAGCAGCTTATCAGGTGGTGGCAATCAGCCCCAGCATTTT. Amino acid sequence: CASSLSGGGNQPQHF.

A note on this clone: An end of the junction does not agree with germline; a read error may underlie this. This chain links TRBV9 with TRBJ2-1, with 7 bases lining up with TRBD2. This CDR3 region has 15 residues. Per the germline V gene, CDR1 is SGDLS and CDR2 is YYNGEE. CDR3 region: CANSPLAGAYNEQFF. The CDR3, as DNA: TGTGCCAACAGCCCATTAGCGGGCGCTTACAATGAGCAGTTCTTC.

The chain is built from TRBV28 and TRBJ2-5; 8 bases align to TRBD2. Germline loops: CDR1 MDHEN, CDR2 SYDVKM. This CDR3 spans 12 amino acids. Trimming at V came to 10 bases and at J to 5 bases, leaving 6 bases not matched to a gene. This chain's CDR3 is CATLAGKETQYF. Here the CDR3 DNA reads TGTGCCACTTTAGCGGGGAAGGAGACCCAGTACTTC.

This sequence joins TRBV2 and TRBJ1-2; 8 nucleotides agree with TRBD1. Germline CDR1 SNHLY, CDR2 FYNNEI. The CDR3 length is 13 residues. V shed 5 bases and J 7 bases; nucleotides not matched to a gene: 6. The CDR3 DNA is TGTGCCAGCAGTAGGACAGGGTTTGGTGGCTACACCTTC. As protein: CASSRTGFGGYTF.

This clone was counted many times. The sample has other DNA sequences that encode this CDR3 too. In nucleotides, the CDR3 is TGTGCCAGCAGTACACAGGGAAGGGACACCGGGGAGCTGTTTTTT. It is translated as CASSTQGRDTGELFF. J is TRBJ2-2 and V is TRBV25-1; a possible D gene is TRBD1 (6 bases). Per germline, CDR1 MGHDK and CDR2 SYGVNS. Trimming shortened V by 5 bases and J by 3 bases, and 13 bases separated the two germline ends. The CDR3 consists of 15 residues.

This chain links TRBV24-1 with TRBJ2-7, with D perhaps TRBD1 (6 bases). The CDR3 totals 14 residues. CDR1 KGHDR and CDR2 SFDVKD come from the germline V gene. V was clipped by 3 bases and J by 0 bases, with 8 bases between them. The CDR3 DNA follows: TGTGCCACCAGTGATCGGGACAACTCCTACGAGCAGTACTTC. It codes for CATSDRDNSYEQYF.

V and J are TRBV11-2 and TRBJ1-1; D is unresolved. The CDR3 has 14 residues. V dropped 2 bases and J dropped 3 bases, with 10 bases sitting between them. CDR1 and CDR2 (germline): SGHAT, FQNNGV. Written as DNA, the CDR3 is TGTGCCAGCAGCTTAATGGGTCGGGACACTGAAGCTTTCTTT. It is translated as CASSLMGRDTEAFF.

This clone was seen more than once but under ten times. The chain links TRBV5-1 to TRBJ2-1; TRBD2 aligns across 10 bases. The length of the CDR3 is 18 residues. CDR1 is SGHRS, CDR2 YFSETQ, per germline. The ends lost 4 bases at V and 7 bases at J; junction bases unmatched: 17. The CDR3 DNA follows: TGCGCCAGCAGCCCCCGAGGTAGCGGGAGGTTGACAACAAATGAGCAGTTCTTC. This codes for CASSPRGSGRLTTNEQFF.

This clone was counted ten times or more. This rearrangement joins TRBV5-1 to TRBJ2-2; the D gene is possibly TRBD1 (6 bases). The V and J ends lost 4 bases and 6 bases respectively, with 13 bases between them. Germline CDR1 is SGHRS and CDR2 is YFSETQ. The CDR3 totals 14 residues. DNA of the CDR3: TGCGCCAGCAGCAAAATACAGGGTGCCGGGGAGCTGTTTTTT. This gives the protein CASSKIQGAGELFF.

This clone came up many times. As DNA, the CDR3 is TGCGCCAGCAGCCAAGATAGGGGGGCGCAGGCTAATGAAAAACTGTTTTTT. This translates into CASSQDRGAQANEKLFF. The chain has TRBV4-1 and TRBJ1-4; tentative D call: TRBD1 (6 bases). In germline, CDR1 is MGHRA, CDR2 YSYEKL. V was trimmed by 0 bases and J by 3 bases, leaving 14 bases between them. The CDR3 consists of 17 residues.

With respect to this clone: This sequence may be a read error, since a much larger clone differs from it by one base. Distinct nucleotide sequences in the sample also encode this CDR3. J is TRBJ1-6 and V is TRBV28; 7 nucleotides match TRBD1. Germline CDR1 reads MDHEN; CDR2 reads SYDVKM. The V and J ends lost 5 bases and 7 bases, in that order; junction bases with no gene match: 8. The CDR3 loop spans 15 amino acids. The CDR3 protein is CASSPTQGGNSPLHF. CDR3 sequence (DNA): TGTGCCAGCAGTCCTACGCAGGGGGGGAATTCACCCCTCCACTTT.

By proportion, this clone is medium-sized. This chain uses TRBV20-1 with TRBJ2-1, with TRBD2 matching 10 bases. V was pared by 0 bases and J by 10 bases, with 9 bases of the junction left unmatched. The CDR3 is made up of 15 amino acids. Germline lookup yields CDR1 DFQATT and CDR2 SNEGSKA (reference sequence). CDR3 amino acids: CSAREPAGGPGEQFF. In DNA, the CDR3 is TGCAGTGCTAGAGAACCAGCGGGAGGGCCTGGAGAGCAGTTCTTC.

V gene TRBV20-1 combines with J gene TRBJ1-3; D is possibly TRBD1 (6 bases). V lost 8 bases and J lost 4, with 12 bases in between. CDR1 and CDR2 from the germline V gene are DFQATT and SNEGSKA (reference sequence). This CDR3 is built from 12 residues. The CDR3 protein is CSCQTGGNTIYF. The CDR3 DNA sequence: TGCAGTTGCCAAACAGGGGGAAACACCATATATTTT.

CDR3 residues: CASSPRTGGGTEAFF. The CDR3 DNA reads TGTGCCAGCAGTCCCCGGACAGGGGGTGGGACTGAAGCTTTCTTT. The chain is built from TRBV28 and TRBJ1-1; 10 bases are a match to TRBD1. Unmatched junction bases numbered 8, after V lost 5 bases and J lost 5 bases. Looked up from germline, CDR1 is MDHEN and CDR2 is SYDVKM. There are 15 residues in the CDR3.

This clone appeared a few times. The genes are TRBV28 and TRBJ2-7; no clear D gene. Germline-derived CDR1 and CDR2 are MDHEN and SYDVKM. The V and J ends lost 6 bases and 9 bases respectively, with 9 bases between them. CDR3 length: 10 amino acids. This chain's CDR3 is CASSSPWQYF. The DNA for the CDR3 is TGTGCCAGCAGCTCACCTTGGCAGTACTTC.

The chain uses TRBV9 and TRBJ2-5; the match to TRBD2 covers 14 bases. V shed 3 bases, J shed 1 base, and the junction held 14 bases outside the gene matches. The germline CDR1 and CDR2 sequences are SGDLS and YYNGEE. The CDR3 covers 20 residues. CDR3 sequence (DNA): TGTGCCAGCAGCGCACCAGACCACGGGACTAGCGGGAGTACCCAAGAGACCCAGTACTTC. Its translation: CASSAPDHGTSGSTQETQYF. Supplemented by reference TRBV9 and TRBJ2-5, the full variable domain reads DSGVTQTPKHLITATGQRVTLRCSPRSGDLSVYWYQQSLDQGLQFLIQYYNGEERAKGNILERFSAQQFPDLHSELNLSSLELGDSALYFCASSAPDHGTSGSTQETQYFGPGTRLLVL.